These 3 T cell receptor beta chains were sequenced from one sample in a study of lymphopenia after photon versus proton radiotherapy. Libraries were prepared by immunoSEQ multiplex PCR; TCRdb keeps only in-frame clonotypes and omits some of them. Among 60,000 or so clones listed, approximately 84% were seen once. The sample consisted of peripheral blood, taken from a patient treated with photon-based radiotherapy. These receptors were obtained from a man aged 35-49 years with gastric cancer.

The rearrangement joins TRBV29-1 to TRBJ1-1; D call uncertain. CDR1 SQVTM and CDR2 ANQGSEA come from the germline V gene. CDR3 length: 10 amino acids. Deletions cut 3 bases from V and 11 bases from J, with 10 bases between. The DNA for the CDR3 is TGCAGCGTTGACCCGAGCGGGGCTTTCTTT. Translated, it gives CSVDPSGAFF.

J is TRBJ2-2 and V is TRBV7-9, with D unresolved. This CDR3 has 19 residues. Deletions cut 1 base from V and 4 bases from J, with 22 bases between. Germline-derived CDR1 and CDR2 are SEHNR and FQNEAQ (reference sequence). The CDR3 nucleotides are TGTGCCAGCAGCTTAGGAATCGGCCCATCCAGAGGTAGCACCGGGGAGCTGTTTTTT. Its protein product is CASSLGIGPSRGSTGELFF. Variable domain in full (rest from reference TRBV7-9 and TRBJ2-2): DTGVSQNPRHKITKRGQNVTFRCDPISEHNRLYWYRQTLGQGPEFLTYFQNEAQLEKSRLLSDRFSAERPKGSFSTLEIQRTEQGDSAMYLCASSLGIGPSRGSTGELFFGEGSRLTVL.

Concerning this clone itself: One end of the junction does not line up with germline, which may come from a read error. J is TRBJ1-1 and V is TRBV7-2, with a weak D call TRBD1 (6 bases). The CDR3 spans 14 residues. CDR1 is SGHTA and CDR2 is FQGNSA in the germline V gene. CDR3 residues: CASSLGAGAGPVSF. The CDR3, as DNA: TGTGCCAGCAGCTTAGGCGCAGGGGCCGGCCCCGTTAGTTTT.